This T cell receptor (beta chain) was obtained from a study of neurological immune-mediated disorders (dated by TCRdb to the late 2010s). Regarding the study in general: Among the approximately 34 multiple sclerosis patients, relapsing-remitting MS accounted for some 30 and secondary progressive MS accounted for 3. The study compared peripheral blood TCR-beta repertoires of HTLV-I-associated myelopathy (HAM/TSP) patients, multiple sclerosis patients and healthy controls using UMI-based sequencing. Longitudinal samples, technical triplicates and paired sorted CD4+ and CD8+ T-cell subsets, alongside PBMC samples, were included among the approximately 99 TCR-beta libraries. The cohort was made up of about 65 subjects, consisting of roughly 15 HAM/TSP patients, around 35 multiple sclerosis patients and some 20 healthy controls.

This clonotype has ten or more counts. Its antigen is currently not known. No much larger clone exists at a distance of one base, and base qualities are not known. For unsorted PBMC libraries, 2 million PBMCs were used after storage in RNAlater at -80 degrees C until RNA extraction. Multiple sclerosis patients were enrolled in a US clinical protocol under which disease progression was evaluated by magnetic resonance imaging. PBMCs were separated from peripheral blood using Ficoll-Hypaque density gradient centrifugation and then cryopreserved in liquid nitrogen. Study-wide conclusions, independent of this receptor: The highest TCR clonal expansion was observed in HAM/TSP patients, whereas the lowest was observed in MS patients, even when compared with healthy controls. Repertoires from 18 of 34 MS patients were grouped by phylogenetic analysis into a cluster of related CDR3 sequences, suggesting a possible repertoire-level signature. No clinical or MRI features were associated with the MS cluster, and the authors said that larger cohorts are needed. No identical CDR3 amino acid sequences were found to be shared among expanded clones across subjects, suggesting that TCR-beta repertoires were private in all groups.

cDNA was synthesized by template-switch 5'RACE using a primer carrying a 10-nucleotide random unique molecular identifier by which each TCR transcript was tagged. Every sequencing run yielded over 170 million TCR-beta sequences covering 15-18 subjects. The RNeasy kit was used for extraction of total RNA. The KAPA Real-time Library Amplification kit was used to amplify TCR-beta VDJ regions with primers targeting the TCR constant region and the 5'RACE anchor. A first PCR added sample indexes and Illumina adaptors, after which a second PCR increased the library yield. After purification with Ampure beads, the TCR product of roughly 650 bp was size-selected on a 2% E-gel SizeSelection system. Before pooling, library quality was assessed on a Bioanalyzer, concentration was determined with Qubit, and library quantification was performed with the Kapa Library Quantification kit. Paired-end 2 x 150 bp sequencing of the libraries was performed on an Illumina HiSeq 2500. To increase sequence diversity, roughly 25-31% phiX was spiked into each library pool. In the original analysis: The UMI-based MiGEC pipeline processed quality-filtered reads and removed over 75% of raw TCR sequences during error correction. IMGT germline references were used for alignment of VDJ genes, and clonotypes were defined by a unique CDR3 amino acid sequence together with V-J genes. VDJtools evaluated clonal expansion, Shannon diversity and CDR3 relatedness (CalcPairwiseDistances, ClusterSamples); CLCbio workbench built phylogenetic trees. A clone was classed as expanded if it had 8 or more unique UMIs, a cutoff based on coefficient-of-variation modelling across technical triplicates. The raw public data were reprocessed by TCRdb itself: fastp quality trimming at Q25, MiXCR clonotype calling, in-frame beta chains only. Each entry is one CDR3 protein sequence, shown with its most common DNA and genes. TCRdb, rather than the study authors, made the V and J calls. The sample yields approximately 60,000 distinct CDR3 sequences; approximately 4.4% were counted once. The ten largest clones capture roughly 3.1% of the sample.

The V and J ends are trimmed by 4 bases and 4 bases, leaving 14 bases between them. Measured from the cysteine to the phenylalanine, the CDR3 is 15 residues long. Solely the CDR3 DNA is kept, with 45 bases framed from the first base. Per the germline V gene, MDHEN is the CDR1 and SYDVKM is the CDR2. Sequenced material: PBMCs. The rearranged segments are TRBV28 and TRBJ2-1; the D gene may be TRBD1 or TRBD2, since each aligns over 5 bases. The TCR was taken from a man in his forties or fifties with multiple sclerosis. The nucleotide sequence is TGTGCCAGCAGTTCCCACGATGGGGGTTACAATGAGCAGTTCTTC. Its translation is CASSSHDGGYNEQFF.